The rows below give T cell receptor beta chains drawn from one sample of a study of radiotherapy plus CTLA-4 blockade in lung cancer. Here immunoSEQ multiplex PCR was the method, and the copy in TCRdb shows in-frame clones only, minus some. The repertoire has some 96,000 clones, about 86% of them found once; the top ten carry under 5.5%. The sample here was peripheral blood, taken from a patient treated with radiotherapy plus ipilimumab. The receptors stem from a human donor with non-small cell lung cancer that progressed on radiotherapy plus ipilimumab. Both conserved end residues are part of each CDR3. The order of the fields is J gene, clone size, V gene, D gene, CDR3 length, CDR3 DNA, CDR3 protein. D genes are given only for firm matches. Not all rows give a size; the values are once, few, many and, for expanded clones, a class.

>TRBJ1-2|.|TRBV6-5|TRBD1|14
TGTGCCAGCAGTGCACAGGGGGCGAGTTACGGCTACACCTTC
CASSAQGASYGYTF
>TRBJ2-3|.|TRBV5-1|.|14
TGCGCCAGCAGGTTAGGACAGAGCACAGATACGCAGTATTTT
CASRLGQSTDTQYF
>TRBJ1-1|.|TRBV2|TRBD1|13
TGTGCCAGCCGCCGACAGGGGATCACTGAAGCTTTCTTT
CASRRQGITEAFF
>TRBJ2-5|.|TRBV14|TRBD2|17
TGTGCCAGCAGCCCGACTAGCGGGAGGGCCGGTAGAGAGACCCAGTACTTC
CASSPTSGRAGRETQYF
>TRBJ2-5|.|TRBV19|.|15
TGTGCCAGTAGTAGCCTGGACCAGGGAAAGGAGACCCAGTACTTC
CASSSLDQGKETQYF
>TRBJ2-7|once|TRBV7-5|.|15
TGTGCCAGAAGCAGGCCCTGGACGGTCTCCTACGAGCAGTACTTC
CARSRPWTVSYEQYF
>TRBJ2-2|.|TRBV5-1|.|15
TGCGCCAGCAGCTCAGCGGACCTAAACACCGGGGAGCTGTTTTTT
CASSSADLNTGELFF
>TRBJ2-3|.|TRBV11-3|.|17
TGTGCCAGCAGCTTAGGGGACCGGGACACCAGCACAGATACGCAGTATTTT
CASSLGDRDTSTDTQYF
>TRBJ1-5|few|TRBV4-1|.|16
TGCGCCAGCAGTGAGTCGCAGGTTAATAGCAATCAGCCCCAGCATTTT
CASSESQVNSNQPQHF
>TRBJ2-5|.|TRBV7-3|.|14
TGTGCCAGCAGCTTAGACATTTACCAAGAGACCCAGTACTTC
CASSLDIYQETQYF
>TRBJ1-5|.|TRBV19|TRBD1|14
TGTGCCAGTAGTATGGGACAGCCATATCAGCCCCAGCATTTT
CASSMGQPYQPQHF
>TRBJ2-7|.|TRBV7-9|.|15
TGTGCCAGCAGCCCCTCGGGGGCATTGGGATACGAGCAGTACTTC
CASSPSGALGYEQYF
>TRBJ2-3|once|TRBV5-1|TRBD1|14
TGCGCCAGCAGCCCCGGACAGGAGACAGATACGCAGTATTTT
CASSPGQETDTQYF
>TRBJ2-3|once|TRBV2|.|16
TGTGCCAGCAAGAGAGAGGGGCGGACTAGCACAGATACGCAGTATTTT
CASKREGRTSTDTQYF
>TRBJ2-3|once|TRBV9|.|14
TGTGCCAGCAGCGCCCAGCGGTACACAGATACGCAGTATTTT
CASSAQRYTDTQYF
>TRBJ2-3|.|TRBV4-1|.|14
TGCGCCAGCAGCCAAAGGAGCCTAGCAGATACGCAGTATTTT
CASSQRSLADTQYF
>TRBJ1-5|once|TRBV21-1|.|14
TGTGCCAGCAACGACAGGGTTAGGGATCAGCCCCAGCATTTT
CASNDRVRDQPQHF
>TRBJ2-5|.|TRBV19|.|13
TGTGCCAGTAGCAAGGACGGGCAAGAGACCCAGTACTTC
CASSKDGQETQYF
>TRBJ2-3|.|TRBV9|.|14
TGTGCCAGCAGCGTTCAGGGGTCCTCAGATACGCAGTATTTT
CASSVQGSSDTQYF
>TRBJ2-7|.|TRBV5-1|.|15
TGCGCCAGCAGCCAAGGCCCAGGCCTGGGCTACGAGCAGTACTTC
CASSQGPGLGYEQYF
>TRBJ2-1|.|TRBV5-1|TRBD2|17
TGCGCCAGCAGCCCGAGGGTTCTGCGGCGGGGGGGCAATGAGCAGTTCTTC
CASSPRVLRRGGNEQFF
>TRBJ1-4|.|TRBV7-9|.|12
TGTGCCAGCAGCACCCCAGGGACTGAAGTGTTTTTT
CASSTPGTEVFF
>TRBJ2-1|.|TRBV5-1|TRBD2|15
TGCGCCAGCAGCCCCGCGGGAGGCGCTTACAATGAGCAGTTCTTC
CASSPAGGAYNEQFF
>TRBJ2-2|.|TRBV5-1|TRBD2|15
TGCGCCAGCAGCTTGACTAGCGGGGGGAATGGTGAGCTGTTTTTT
CASSLTSGGNGELFF
>TRBJ2-5|.|TRBV2|TRBD2|13
TGTGCCAGCAGTGTAGCGGGATCAGAGACCCAGTACTTC
CASSVAGSETQYF
>TRBJ1-4|.|TRBV19|.|14
TGTGCCAGTAGCTCAGGGTTGGGGAGTGAAAAACTGTTTTTT
CASSSGLGSEKLFF
>TRBJ2-1|.|TRBV5-6|.|15
TGTGCCAGCAGCTTGGCCCCGGGGGCTGGCAATGAGCAGTTCTTC
CASSLAPGAGNEQFF
>TRBJ1-1|.|TRBV18|.|13
TGTGCCAGCTCACCCGGGCCGGGGCCTGAAGCTTTCTTT
CASSPGPGPEAFF
>TRBJ1-2|.|TRBV7-9|.|17
TGTGCCAGCAGCTTAGAGGTGGCGCCCCCCTTGAATAGAGGCTACACCTTC
CASSLEVAPPLNRGYTF
>TRBJ2-1|.|TRBV7-6|TRBD2|14
TGTGCCAGCGTCAGGACTAGCGGACCCAATGAGCAGTTCTTC
CASVRTSGPNEQFF
>TRBJ2-1|.|TRBV11-2|TRBD2|16
TGTGCCAGCAGCTTTAACGGGAGGGTTTCCTACAATGAGCAGTTCTTC
CASSFNGRVSYNEQFF
>TRBJ2-5|few|TRBV5-1|TRBD2|17
TGCGCCAGCAGCGGAGGACTAGCGGGAGGGTACCAAGAGACCCAGTACTTC
CASSGGLAGGYQETQYF
>TRBJ2-6|.|TRBV19|.|14
TGTGCCAGTTGGGACGGCACTGGGGCCAACGTCCTGACTTTC
CASWDGTGANVLTF
>TRBJ2-7|.|TRBV18|.|18
TGTGCCAGCTCACCACCCGCAGGGGGGCTAGCGGCGTCATACGAGCAGTACTTC
CASSPPAGGLAASYEQYF
>TRBJ1-2|.|TRBV6-5|.|14
TGTGCCAGCAGTTACAGGGGGTCGGGCTATGGCTACACCTTC
CASSYRGSGYGYTF
>TRBJ1-4|.|TRBV30|.|15
TGTGCCTGGAGTCCCCCCCAGGGGCGGCTTGAAAAACTGTTTTTT
CAWSPPQGRLEKLFF
>TRBJ1-1|.|TRBV6-4|.|13
TGTGCCAGCAGTGAAGGGCGGAACACTGAAGCTTTCTTT
CASSEGRNTEAFF
>TRBJ2-3|.|TRBV2|.|14
TGTGCCAGCGCCCAACCAGTGGGGGGAGATACGCAGTATTTT
CASAQPVGGDTQYF
>TRBJ2-5|.|TRBV7-8|.|11
TGTGCCAGCAGCCCACGCGAGACCCAGTACTTC
CASSPRETQYF
>TRBJ1-5|few|TRBV10-3|.|15
TGTGCCATCAGTGAGTCCGGCGGGGGCAATCAGCCCCAGCATTTT
CAISESGGGNQPQHF
>TRBJ2-2|.|TRBV5-4|TRBD2|16
TGTGCCAGCAGCCCCTCCGCGGGAGGAGGGACCGGGGAGCTGTTTTTT
CASSPSAGGGTGELFF
>TRBJ2-1|.|TRBV7-2|TRBD2|12
TGTGCCATCACGCCTAGCGGCAATGAGCAGTTCTTC
CAITPSGNEQFF
>TRBJ1-5|few|TRBV7-9|.|12
TGTGCCAGCTGTCGGGATAATCAGCCCCAGCATTTT
CASCRDNQPQHF
>TRBJ2-7|.|TRBV4-1|TRBD2|19
TGCGCCAGCAGCCTTGGACCCCGCCCTACTAGCGGGGCCTCCTACGAGCAGTACTTC
CASSLGPRPTSGASYEQYF
>TRBJ2-7|.|TRBV4-2|TRBD2|16
TGTGCCAGCAGCCAGGAAATCTCGGCGGGAGTGTACGAGCAGTACTTC
CASSQEISAGVYEQYF
>TRBJ1-4|.|TRBV2|.|13
TGTGCCAGCATGGGTGGAACTAATGAAAAACTGTTTTTT
CASMGGTNEKLFF
>TRBJ2-2|.|TRBV7-2|.|16
TGTGCCAGCAGCTTATTCACTAGAGTGAACACCGGGGAGCTGTTTTTT
CASSLFTRVNTGELFF
>TRBJ2-5|.|TRBV5-1|TRBD2|17
TGCGCCAGCAGCTTGCGGGAACTAGCGAGTGGTTCAGAGACCCAGTACTTC
CASSLRELASGSETQYF